Each of the 9 T cell receptor beta chains below was sequenced from the same sample in a study of blood T cells in healthy people across ages. Primed by a sample-barcoded 5' primer and a J-beta primer mix, a second PCR proceeded for about 6 to 12 cycles. From the 5' RACE reads, TCRdb called clonotypes with MiXCR, one entry per CDR3 protein. The table records 650,000 to 900,000 distinct CDR3 sequences, approximately 65% of them present only once. The sample consisted of blood. The receptors here all came from a man aged 25 to 40 in good health.

V is TRBV20-1 and J is TRBJ2-5, with D possibly matching TRBD2 (6 bases). The DNA matches TRBJ2-7 better at its end, which makes the J call doubtful. Germline V gene sequence: CDR1 DFQATT, CDR2 SNEGSKA (reference sequence). This CDR3 spans 15 amino acids. The CDR3 coding sequence is TGCAGTGCCCCGCCCGATGGAGCGGGTTCCTACGAGCAGTACTTC. Protein: CSAPPDGAGSYEQYF.

The V and J genes are TRBV4-3 and TRBJ2-7, with D maybe TRBD1 (5 bases). The CDR3 has 13 residues. Germline CDR1 reads LGHNA; CDR2 reads YSLEER. Trimming shortened V by 4 bases and J by 3 bases, and 10 bases separated the two germline ends. The CDR3 reads CASSPAGNYEQYF. CDR3 bases: TGCGCCAGCAGCCCGGCAGGGAACTACGAGCAGTACTTC.

V is TRBV19 and J is TRBJ2-5, with a tentative D call TRBD2 (5 bases). Germline CDR1 is LNHDA and CDR2 is SQIVND (reference sequence). This CDR3 spans 15 amino acids. Between the trimmed V and J ends, which lost 6 bases and 1 base, there was a span of 15 bases. The CDR3 loop reads CASSRGRGLQETQYF. The CDR3, as DNA: TGTGCCAGTAGCCGAGGCAGAGGGCTCCAAGAGACCCAGTACTTC.

Many counts were recorded for this clonotype. This rearrangement joins TRBV20-1 to TRBJ2-4; the match to TRBD2 covers 10 bases. V was clipped by 6 bases and J by 1 base; unmatched bases: 3. This CDR3 comprises 14 residues. Germline V gives CDR1 DFQATT, CDR2 SNEGSKA (reference sequence). CDR3 nucleotides: TGCAGTGCAAGTAGCGGGGGGGCCAAAAACATTCAGTACTTC. Its translation: CSASSGGAKNIQYF.

The CDR3 sequence: CASSQDWDSSYEQFF. The CDR3, as DNA: TGTGCCAGCAGCCAAGATTGGGACTCCTCCTACGAGCAGTTCTTC. The V gene is TRBV14, the J gene TRBJ2-1; D possibly corresponds to TRBD2 (6 bases). The CDR3 is 15 amino acids. Germline lookup yields CDR1 SGHDN and CDR2 FVKESK. Trimming took off 0 bases at V and 10 bases at J, with 16 bases between the two ends.

The chain carries TRBV5-6 and TRBJ2-7; possibly TRBD1 or TRBD2 for D (5 bases each). The CDR3 is 15 residues long. The ends were cut back, 3 bases at V and 3 bases at J, with 16 bases in the middle. Germline CDR1 SGHDT, CDR2 YYEEEE. CDR3 sequence (DNA): TGTGCCAGCAGCTACCGGGACCAGAGGGTCTACGAGCAGTACTTC. Translated: CASSYRDQRVYEQYF. Supplemented by reference TRBV5-6 and TRBJ2-7, the full variable domain reads DAGVTQSPTHLIKTRGQQVTLRCSPKSGHDTVSWYQQALGQGPQFIFQYYEEEERQRGNFPDRFSGHQFPNYSSELNVNALLLGDSALYLCASSYRDQRVYEQYFGPGTRLTVT.

This clonotype is termed medium-sized. This sequence joins TRBV7-2 and TRBJ2-4; 7 bases map to TRBD2. V trimming: 5 bases; J trimming: 4 bases; junction bases outside the gene matches: 8. The V gene's germline CDR1 is SGHTA and CDR2 FQGNSA. The CDR3 contains 15 residues. The CDR3 loop reads CASSGGTAGKNIQYF. CDR3 in DNA: TGTGCCAGCAGCGGAGGAACAGCGGGAAAAAACATTCAGTACTTC. The variable domain in full, with the rest retrieved from reference TRBV7-2 and TRBJ2-4, is GAGVSQSPSNKVTEKGKDVELRCDPISGHTALYWYRQSLGQGLEFLIYFQGNSAPDKSGLPSDRFSAERTGGSVSTLTIQRTQQEDSAVYLCASSGGTAGKNIQYFGAGTRLSVL.

The chain recombines TRBV2 with TRBJ2-4, with D possibly being TRBD1 or TRBD2 (5 bases each). V was trimmed by 8 bases and J by 13 bases, leaving 27 bases between them. Per the germline V gene, CDR1 is SNHLY and CDR2 is FYNNEI. The CDR3 spans 15 residues. CDR3 sequence reads: CASQLDRDPGWEQYF. In DNA form, the CDR3 reads TGTGCCAGCCAACTTGATCGGGACCCCGGGTGGGAGCAGTACTTC.

V and J are TRBV27 and TRBJ1-2; TRBD1 matches at 7 bases. Germline V gene data show CDR1 as MNHEY and CDR2 as SMNVEV (reference sequence). J lost 4 bases, V lost 5 bases, and 7 bases had no gene match. This CDR3 spans 14 amino acids. CDR3 in amino acids: CASSGNDRVYGYTF. In nucleotides, the CDR3 is TGTGCCAGCAGTGGAAACGACAGGGTCTATGGCTACACCTTC.